This TCR beta chain was recorded in a study of T cell responses to AZD1222 COVID-19 vaccine. Study results and limitations: Unmutated variant regions are reportedly the target of nearly half of TCRs that are spike-specific. Baseline antibody screening turned up just a handful of seropositive AZD1222 recipients. Vaccine-associated CD4 TCRs ranged over spike, dominating at 160-218 and 743-854. The donor cohort was predominantly white British with a female majority, and clonal diversity may have been underestimated.

Profiling relied on immunoSEQ multiplex PCR, and the TCRdb table lists in-frame clones only, not all of them. The profile shows tens of thousands of clones, more than 85% of them singletons. Concerning this clone itself: Its antigen remains unknown.

Germline V lookup: CDR1 ENHRY, CDR2 SYGVKD. V was pared by 5 bases and J by 6 bases, with 12 bases between. The CDR3 runs 13 residues. The TCR originated in an adult who received the AZD1222 COVID-19 vaccine. Sample: peripheral blood, taken 28 days after the second AZD1222 dose. This chain uses TRBV10-3 with TRBJ2-3, with D maybe TRBD1 (5 bases). The CDR3 spells CAISRPAGDTQYF. The CDR3 region has the DNA TGTGCCATCAGTAGACCGGCAGGGGATACGCAGTATTTT.